This TCR beta chain was sequenced during a study of spatial heterogeneity in lung cancer. At the level of the study: Sequencing of follow-up PBMC samples took place when they were available, at a median of roughly 2 years after resection.

At least ten counts were recorded for this clonotype. Antigen specificity is unknown. Each CDR3 protein is one row after TCRdb ran MiXCR on the 5' RACE reads. In the table there are about 43,000 distinct CDR3 sequences, approximately 22% of which are singletons. Study-level results: Compared with follow-up, resection was when ubiquitous expanded tumor TCRs appeared in blood more.

As for time point: blood at routine non-recurrence follow-up after resection. Whole RNA obtained from tumor, nontumor lung or frozen PBMC underwent sequencing without sorting. Germline V gives CDR1 SGHRS, CDR2 YFSETQ. The CDR3 is 15 residues long. V was clipped by 4 bases and J by 6 bases; unmatched bases: 8. V gene TRBV5-1 combines with J gene TRBJ1-5, with TRBD1 matching 9 bases. The sample here was PBMCs, taken at follow-up. This sequence originates from a female donor with early-stage non-small cell lung cancer. The CDR3 DNA reads TGCGCCAGCAGCCCCGGGACAGGGTCGGGTCAGCCCCAGCATTTT. This gives the protein CASSPGTGSGQPQHF.